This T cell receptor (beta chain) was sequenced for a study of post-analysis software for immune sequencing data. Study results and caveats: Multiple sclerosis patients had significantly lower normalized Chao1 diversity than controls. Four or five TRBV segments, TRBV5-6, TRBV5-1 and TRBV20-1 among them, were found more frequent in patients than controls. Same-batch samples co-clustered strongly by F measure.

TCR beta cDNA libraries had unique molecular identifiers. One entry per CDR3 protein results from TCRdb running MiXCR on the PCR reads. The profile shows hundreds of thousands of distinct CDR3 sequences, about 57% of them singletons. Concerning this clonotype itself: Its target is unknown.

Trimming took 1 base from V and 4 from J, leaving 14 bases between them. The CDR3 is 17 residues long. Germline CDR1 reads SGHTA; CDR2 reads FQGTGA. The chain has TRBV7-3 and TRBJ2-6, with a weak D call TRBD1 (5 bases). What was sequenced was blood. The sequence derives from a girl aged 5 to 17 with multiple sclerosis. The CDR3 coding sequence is TGTGCCAGCAGCTTAAATTCCCAGGGTCGCGGGGCCAACGTCCTGACTTTC. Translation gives CASSLNSQGRGANVLTF.